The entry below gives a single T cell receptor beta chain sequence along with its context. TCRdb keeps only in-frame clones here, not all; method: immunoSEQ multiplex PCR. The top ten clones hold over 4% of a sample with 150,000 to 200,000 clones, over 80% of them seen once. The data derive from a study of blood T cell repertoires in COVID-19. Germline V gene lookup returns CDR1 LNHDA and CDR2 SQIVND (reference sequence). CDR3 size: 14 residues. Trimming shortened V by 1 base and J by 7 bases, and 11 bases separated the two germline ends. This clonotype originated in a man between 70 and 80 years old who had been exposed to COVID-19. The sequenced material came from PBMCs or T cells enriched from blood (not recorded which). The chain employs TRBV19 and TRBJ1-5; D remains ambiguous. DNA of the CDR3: TGTGCCAGTAGTATAGCGGCAGGCCAACAGCCCCAGCATTTT. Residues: CASSIAAGQQPQHF. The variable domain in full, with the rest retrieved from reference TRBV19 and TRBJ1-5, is DGGITQSPKYLFRKEGQNVTLSCEQNLNHDAMYWYRQDPGQGLRLIYYSQIVNDFQKGDIAEGYSVSREKKESFPLTVTSAQKNPTAFYLCASSIAAGQQPQHFGDGTRLSIL.